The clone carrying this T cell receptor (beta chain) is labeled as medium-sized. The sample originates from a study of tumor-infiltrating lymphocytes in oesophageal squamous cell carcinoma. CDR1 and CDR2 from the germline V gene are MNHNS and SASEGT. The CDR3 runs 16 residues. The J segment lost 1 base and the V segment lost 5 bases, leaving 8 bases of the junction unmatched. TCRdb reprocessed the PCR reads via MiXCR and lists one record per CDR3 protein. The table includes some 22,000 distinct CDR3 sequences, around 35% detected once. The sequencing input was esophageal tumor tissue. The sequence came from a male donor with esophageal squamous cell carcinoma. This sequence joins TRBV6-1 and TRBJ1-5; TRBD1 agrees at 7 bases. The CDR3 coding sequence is TGTGCCAGCAGTTTGACAGGGCCAAACAGCAATCAGCCCCAGCATTTT. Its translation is CASSLTGPNSNQPQHF.